The entry that follows covers one T cell receptor (beta chain) sequence. Its antigen specificity is not known. Base qualities are not provided; no much larger clone lies one nucleotide away. Following the manufacturer's instructions, the researchers used the immunoSEQ immune profiling system to amplify TCR beta CDR3 regions via multiplex PCR. An Illumina NextSeq system was used for sequencing. The authors processed their data as follows. The immunoSEQ Analyzer platform handled processing of the sequence data, and clonality was calculated by taking the square root of Simpson's index of productive rearrangements. Similarity in V and J usage was quantified by Jensen-Shannon distance, and CDR3 generation probabilities were calculated with OLGA. The immuneACCESS database (August 2020) and VDJdb (December 2020) were searched for shared CDR3 sequences. In its TCRdb copy, this immuneACCESS table keeps in-frame sequences only and misses some clones. Where compared with another copy, unresolved V genes explain less than half of these, and the others have no known cause. V, J and clone size reflect that table, while D and trimming were determined from the DNA. Within this sample are around 9,800 clones, with about nine tenths of them counted one time only. The ten largest clones capture approximately 5.4% of the sample.

CDR1 and CDR2 (SGHNT, YYREEE) derive from the germline V gene (reference sequence). There are 14 amino acids in the CDR3, from cysteine to phenylalanine inclusive. Only the CDR3 part of the read is kept: 42 bases, read in frame from the first base. Trimming accounts for 3 bases at V and 10 bases at J, while the number of junction bases matched to no gene is 10. The twin pairs came from the European Cystic Fibrosis Twin and Sibling Study Cohort, a cohort that recruited patients from 170 or so CF clinics across 14 European countries. Zygosity and CFTR genotype were verified in-house, with zygosity tested by multiplex PCR of nine short tandem repeat loci. Peripheral blood was sampled from each twin, with clinical parameters recorded on the day of blood sampling. Genomic DNA was isolated from peripheral blood cells with phenol/chloroform and kept in TE buffer at 4 degrees C. This specimen comes from a study of monozygotic twins with cystic fibrosis (dated by TCRdb to about 2021). As for the study more broadly: About 3 micrograms of fragmented DNA went through roughly 15 PCR cycles to produce barcoded libraries. The study compared TCR beta repertoires within and between 16 monozygotic twin pairs with cystic fibrosis to assess genetic influence on V and J gene usage. Twins were ranked among approximately 1,100 cohort participants for weight-for-height and FEVPerc (FEV1 disease centile) on the day of blood sampling. Data for three of the twin pairs had been reported previously in another context. Made up mostly of children and adolescents, the cohort included ten female and six male twin pairs ranging in age from about 2.0 to 36.4 years, with a median of about 9 years. General conclusions and limits of the study: Significantly higher nucleotide-identical clonotype sharing was observed within monozygotic CF twin pairs than between unrelated CF individuals (P = 0.000026, Mann-Whitney). The cohort was small, and the number of shared CDR3s showed no association with age, concordance or disease severity. The greatest similarity to the co-twin was observed for V gene usage in 13 of 16 pairs and for J usage in 8 of 16 pairs, which suggested genetic constraints. Simpson clonality was generally low (median around 0.009), which suggests a naive-dominated repertoire, and clonality was higher in the most severely affected patients.

Sample: blood. The receptor was isolated from a boy between 2 and 15 years old with cystic fibrosis. The V and J genes are TRBV5-4 and TRBJ2-1, with 7 bases matching TRBD1. The bases read TGTGCCAGCAGCTCAGGACAGGATCTACGGGAGCAGTTCTTC. It translates as CASSSGQDLREQFF.